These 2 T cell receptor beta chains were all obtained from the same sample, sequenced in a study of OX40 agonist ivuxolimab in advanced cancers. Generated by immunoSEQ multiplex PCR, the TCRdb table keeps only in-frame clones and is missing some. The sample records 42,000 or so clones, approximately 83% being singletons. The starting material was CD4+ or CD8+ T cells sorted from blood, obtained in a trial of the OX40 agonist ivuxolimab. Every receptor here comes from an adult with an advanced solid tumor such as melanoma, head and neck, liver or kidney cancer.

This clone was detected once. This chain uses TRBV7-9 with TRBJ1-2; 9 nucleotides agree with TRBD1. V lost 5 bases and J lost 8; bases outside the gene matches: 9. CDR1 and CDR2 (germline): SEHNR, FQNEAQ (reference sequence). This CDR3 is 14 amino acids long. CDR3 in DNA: TGTGCCAGCAGCCGGACAGGGGAACGGCGGGGCTACACCTTC. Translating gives CASSRTGERRGYTF. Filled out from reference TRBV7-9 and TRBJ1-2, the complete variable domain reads DTGVSQNPRHKITKRGQNVTFRCDPISEHNRLYWYRQTLGQGPEFLTYFQNEAQLEKSRLLSDRFSAERPKGSFSTLEIQRTEQGDSAMYLCASSRTGERRGYTFGSGTRLTVV.

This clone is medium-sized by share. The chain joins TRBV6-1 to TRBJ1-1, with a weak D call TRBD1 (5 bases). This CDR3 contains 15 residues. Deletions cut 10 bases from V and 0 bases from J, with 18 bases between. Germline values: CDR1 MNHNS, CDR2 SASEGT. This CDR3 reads CATEFTAGMNTEAFF. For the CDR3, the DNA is TGTGCCACCGAGTTTACGGCAGGGATGAACACTGAAGCTTTCTTT.